This T cell receptor (beta chain) was documented in a study of tumor and adjacent non-tumor tissue in lung cancer. The CDR3 loop spans 12 amino acids. Germline-derived CDR1 and CDR2 are SEHNR and FQNEAQ (reference sequence). On this clonotype: The junction departs from the called germline gene at one end, perhaps through a read error.

A modified ARM-PCR protocol with three rounds of nested PCR amplified TCRbeta. TCRdb re-derived calls from the multiplex PCR reads in MiXCR, one entry per CDR3 protein. The table lists more than 60,000 distinct CDR3 sequences, roughly 73% of them singletons, with around 12% in the top ten. The template was RNA from unsorted bulk tissue. Between August and November 2014, newly diagnosed, chemotherapy-naive lung cancer patients underwent thoracic surgery in China. The sample consisted of lung tumor tissue. The rearrangement uses TRBV7-9 and TRBJ2-7, with D unresolved. The TCR comes from a woman in her 50s with non-small cell lung cancer. CDR3 coding DNA: TGTGCGAGCAGCTCCGCATCCTACGAGCAGTGCTTC. Translation gives CASSSASYEQCF. Based on the CDR3 plus reference TRBV7-9 and TRBJ2-7, the full variable domain is DTGVSQNPRHKITKRGQNVTFRCDPISEHNRLYWYRQTLGQGPEFLTYFQNEAQLEKSRLLSDRFSAERPKGSFSTLEIQRTEQGDSAMYLCASSSASYEQCFGPGTRLTVT.